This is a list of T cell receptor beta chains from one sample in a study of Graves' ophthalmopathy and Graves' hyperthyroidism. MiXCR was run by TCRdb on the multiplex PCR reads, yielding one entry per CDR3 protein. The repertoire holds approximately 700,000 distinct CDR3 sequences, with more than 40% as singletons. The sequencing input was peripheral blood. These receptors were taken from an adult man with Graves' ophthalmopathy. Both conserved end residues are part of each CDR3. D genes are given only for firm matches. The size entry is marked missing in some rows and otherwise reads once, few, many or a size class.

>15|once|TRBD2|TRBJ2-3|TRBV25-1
CASSPRLAGGQTQYF
TGTGCCAGCAGCCCGCGACTGGCGGGAGGCCAGACGCAGTATTTT
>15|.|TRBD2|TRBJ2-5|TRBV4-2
CASSQDVSGGETQYF
TGTGCCAGCAGCCAAGATGTGAGCGGGGGTGAGACCCAGTACTTC
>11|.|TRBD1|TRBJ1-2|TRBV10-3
CAIRGQTDYTF
TGTGCCATCCGGGGACAGACGGACTACACCTTC
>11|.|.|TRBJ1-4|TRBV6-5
CASSFGPDLFF
TGTGCCAGCAGTTTCGGACCGGACCTGTTTTTT
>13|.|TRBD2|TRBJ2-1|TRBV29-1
CSVEPPGLDEQFF
TGCAGCGTTGAGCCGCCGGGACTAGATGAGCAGTTCTTC
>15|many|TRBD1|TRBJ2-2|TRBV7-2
CASSMDRAGTGELFF
TGTGCCAGCAGCATGGACAGGGCGGGCACCGGGGAGCTGTTTTTT
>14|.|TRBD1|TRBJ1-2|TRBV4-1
CASSQTGIPYGYTF
TGCGCCAGCAGCCAGACAGGGATACCGTATGGCTACACCTTC
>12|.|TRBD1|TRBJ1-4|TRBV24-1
CATSGQGGKLFF
TGTGCCACCTCGGGACAGGGTGGAAAACTGTTTTTT
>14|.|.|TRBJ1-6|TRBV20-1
CSPSRGRGDSPLHF
TGCAGTCCCTCGAGAGGGAGGGGAGATTCACCCCTCCACTTT
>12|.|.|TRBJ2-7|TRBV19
CAWRDRSYEQYF
TGTGCCTGGAGGGACAGAAGCTACGAGCAGTACTTC
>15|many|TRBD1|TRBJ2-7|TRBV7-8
CASSVTGGTTFQQYF
TGTGCCAGCAGCGTAACAGGGGGCACCACTTTTCAGCAGTACTTC
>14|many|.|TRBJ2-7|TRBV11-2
CASSSAGTSHEQYF
TGTGCCAGCAGTAGTGCCGGGACAAGCCACGAGCAGTACTTC
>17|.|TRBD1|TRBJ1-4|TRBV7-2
CASSSPEQGALDEKLFF
TGTGCCAGCAGCTCTCCCGAACAGGGGGCTCTGGATGAAAAACTGTTTTTT
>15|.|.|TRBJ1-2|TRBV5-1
CASSLDGGVGYGHTF
TGCGCCAGCAGCTTGGATGGGGGCGTCGGCTATGGCCACACCTTC
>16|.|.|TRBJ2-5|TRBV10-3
CAISAPGDGADGTQYF
TGTGCCATCAGTGCCCCGGGGGATGGCGCGGACGGGACCCAGTACTTC
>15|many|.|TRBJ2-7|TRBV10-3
CAISGPGTHSYEQYF
TGTGCCATCAGTGGCCCAGGGACGCACTCCTACGAGCAGTACTTC
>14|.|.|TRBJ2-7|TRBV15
CATSRDQGTSEQYF
TGTGCCACCAGCAGAGATCAGGGGACGAGCGAGCAGTACTTC
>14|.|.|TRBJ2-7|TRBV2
CASSETGTFYEQCF
TGTGCCAGCAGTGAAACCGGGACTTTCTACGAGCAGTGCTTC
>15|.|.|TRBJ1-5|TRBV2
CASSPGVGGNQPQHF
TGTGCCAGCAGTCCCGGAGTTGGTGGGAATCAGCCCCAGCATTTT
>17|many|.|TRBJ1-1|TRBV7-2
CASSLVALNRMNTEAFF
TGTGCCAGCAGCTTAGTCGCCTTGAACAGGATGAACACTGAAGCTTTCTTT
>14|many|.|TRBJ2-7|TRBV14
CASSQESGSYEQYF
TGTGCCAGCAGCCAAGAATCCGGCTCATACGAGCAGTACTTC
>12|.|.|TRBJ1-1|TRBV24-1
CATSGGQYKAFF
TGTGCCACCAGTGGTGGACAGTACAAAGCTTTCTTT
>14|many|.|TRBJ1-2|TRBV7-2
CASSLVGQIYGYTF
TGTGCCAGCAGCTTAGTGGGCCAGATCTATGGCTACACCTTC
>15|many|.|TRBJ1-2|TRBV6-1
CASSEVWARTPGYTF
TGTGCCAGCAGTGAAGTCTGGGCACGGACGCCAGGCTACACCTTC
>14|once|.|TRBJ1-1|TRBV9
CASSVCSLNGEAFF
TGTGCCAGCAGCGTATGCAGCTTGAACGGTGAAGCTTTCTTT
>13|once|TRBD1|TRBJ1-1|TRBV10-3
CAIMQTGVNEAFF
TGTGCCATCATGCAGACAGGGGTCAATGAAGCTTTCTTT
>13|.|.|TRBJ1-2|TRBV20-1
CSANTGISYGYTF
TGCAGTGCTAACACGGGAATCTCCTATGGCTACACCTTC
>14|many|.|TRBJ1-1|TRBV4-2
CASSQGTENTEAFF
TGTGCCAGCAGCCAAGGGACGGAGAACACTGAAGCTTTCTTT